One and the same sample provided the 18 T cell receptor beta chains below, sequenced in a study of T cells in Graves' hyperthyroidism and ophthalmopathy. There were TCR beta CDR3 regions amplified from RNA transcripts. The TCR CDR3 was amplified in a first-round RT-PCR using the HTBI primer set. A single record per CDR3 protein comes from TCRdb applying MiXCR to the multiplex PCR reads. The data show roughly 400,000 distinct CDR3 sequences, about an eighth seen once. What was sequenced was blood. Every receptor here comes from a man in his fifties with Graves' ophthalmopathy.

This clonotype was detected ten times or more. The chain uses TRBV18 and TRBJ2-1; D is ambiguous. This CDR3 region has 15 residues. From germline, CDR1 is KGHSH and CDR2 LQKENI. Trimming removed 2 bases at V and 7 bases at J, with 15 bases between. This chain's CDR3 is CASSPGQVGRNEQFF. CDR3 in DNA: TGTGCCAGCTCACCAGGTCAGGTGGGCCGGAATGAGCAGTTCTTC.

There are many counts of this clonotype. The chain links TRBV3-1 to TRBJ1-6; possible D gene TRBD1, 6 bases. Trimming removed 4 bases at V and 5 bases at J, with 12 bases between. The CDR3 extends over 15 amino acids. Looked up from germline, CDR1 is LGHDT and CDR2 is YNNKEL (reference sequence). The CDR3 nucleotides read TGTGCCAGCAGCCCCGGACAGAATCATAATTCACCCCTCCACTTT. Protein sequence: CASSPGQNHNSPLHF.

This clonotype was seen at least ten times. J is TRBJ2-7 and V is TRBV7-8, with unresolved D. V dropped 5 bases and J dropped 0 bases, with 14 bases sitting between them. The CDR3 sequence is 15 residues long. CDR1 is SGHVS and CDR2 is FQNEAQ in the germline V gene. This CDR3 is CASSPRRTSSYEQYF. The CDR3 DNA sequence: TGTGCCAGCAGCCCACGCCGGACCAGCTCCTACGAGCAGTACTTC.

The chain couples TRBV7-9 to TRBJ1-4; D remains ambiguous. This CDR3 is 12 amino acids long. Between the trimmed V and J ends, which lost 3 bases and 7 bases, there was a span of 6 bases. Germline V gene data show CDR1 as SEHNR and CDR2 as FQNEAQ (reference sequence). This CDR3 reads CASSFEGEKLFF. For the CDR3, the DNA is TGTGCCAGCAGCTTCGAGGGTGAAAAACTGTTTTTT.

V gene TRBV19 combines with J gene TRBJ2-4; no reliable D call. V lost 3 bases, J lost 9 bases, and 12 bases lay in between. The CDR3 is 13 amino acids. Germline V gene data show CDR1 as LNHDA and CDR2 as SQIVND (reference sequence). CDR3 nucleotides: TGTGCCAGTAGTATTTTTTCATCGGGCATTCAGTACTTC. It is translated as CASSIFSSGIQYF.

The chain joins TRBV6-5 to TRBJ2-7, with 9 positions matching TRBD2. With 0 bases clipped from V and 3 bases from J, the junction kept 3 bases outside the gene matches. CDR3 size: 15 residues. Germline CDR1 is MNHEY and CDR2 is SVGAGI. CDR3 amino acids: CASSYSASGIYEQYF. The CDR3 DNA follows: TGTGCCAGCAGTTACTCGGCTAGCGGGATCTACGAGCAGTACTTC.

This clonotype was seen repeatedly, ten times or more. The chain joins TRBV28 to TRBJ1-1; weak D call: TRBD1 (5 bases). Germline V lookup: CDR1 MDHEN, CDR2 SYDVKM. Trimming removed 10 bases at V and 0 bases at J, with 12 bases between. The CDR3 has 13 residues. The CDR3 reads CATLRQLNTEAFF. The CDR3 nucleotides read TGTGCCACCCTCCGACAGTTGAACACTGAAGCTTTCTTT.

This rearrangement joins TRBV27 to TRBJ2-1; 8 nucleotides match TRBD1. V lost 2 bases and J lost 8; bases outside the gene matches: 8. Germline CDR1 and CDR2: MNHEY and SMNVEV (reference sequence). This CDR3 has 15 amino acids. The CDR3 DNA reads TGTGCCAGCAGTTTAGGGTGGCAGGGGGCCGATGAGCAGTTCTTC. Translation: CASSLGWQGADEQFF.

This clonotype was detected many times. The rearrangement links TRBV27 to TRBJ2-1; no clear D. Germline V gene data show CDR1 as MNHEY and CDR2 as SMNVEV (reference sequence). This CDR3 has 15 residues. The V end lost 3 bases, the J end lost 7 bases, and 16 bases lay between the germline ends. CDR3 sequence reads: CASSFRRSGDNEQFF. For the CDR3, the DNA is TGTGCCAGCAGTTTTCGCAGATCAGGAGATAATGAGCAGTTCTTC.

This clonotype was found many times. The chain employs TRBV3-1 and TRBJ2-5, with 9 bases lining up with TRBD1. Germline assignment: CDR1 LGHDT and CDR2 YNNKEL (reference sequence). V lost 2 bases, J lost 4 bases, and 8 bases stayed unmatched. The CDR3 runs 16 residues. In nucleotides, the CDR3 is TGTGCCAGCAGCCAACCACAGACAGGGGGGCGAGAGACCCAGTACTTC. It codes for CASSQPQTGGRETQYF.

This clonotype was recorded a few times. The chain carries TRBV12-3 or TRBV12-4 and TRBJ2-1; the D gene is possibly TRBD1 (5 bases). V was cut by 7 bases and J by 6 bases, with 13 bases left in between. The CDR3 has 13 residues. The CDR3 region is CASKGGALNEQFF. CDR3 nucleotides: TGTGCCAGCAAGGGTGGGGCCCTCAATGAGCAGTTCTTC.

Ten or more counts support this clonotype. The V and J genes are TRBV5-1 and TRBJ2-2; D uncertain. CDR3 length: 14 residues. Germline CDR1 reads SGHRS; CDR2 reads YFSETQ. Trimming pared 9 bases from V and 4 bases from J, leaving 16 bases between. The CDR3 sequence: CATRPGVGTGELFF. The DNA of the CDR3 is TGCGCCACACGTCCAGGAGTCGGCACCGGGGAGCTGTTTTTT.

This clonotype has just a few counts. The V gene is TRBV5-6, the J gene TRBJ1-5; no clear D gene. This CDR3 comprises 12 residues. Looked up from germline, CDR1 is SGHDT and CDR2 is YYEEEE. The V gene lost 2 bases and the J gene lost 7 bases, with 7 bases spanning the gap. The chain's CDR3 is CASSFQSQPQHF. CDR3 coding DNA: TGTGCCAGCAGCTTTCAGAGCCAGCCCCAGCATTTT.

This clonotype was detected ten times or more. The chain links TRBV20-1 to TRBJ2-5; TRBD1 matches at 7 bases. Trimming cost V 3 bases and J 9 bases; bases outside gene matches: 13. Per germline, CDR1 DFQATT and CDR2 SNEGSKA (reference sequence). The CDR3 totals 14 residues. CDR3: CSASPRQGRTAQYF. The CDR3, as DNA: TGCAGTGCTAGTCCTCGACAGGGTCGTACGGCCCAGTACTTC.

This clonotype has only a few counts. The rearrangement links TRBV20-1 to TRBJ2-7; 9 nucleotides align to TRBD1. CDR1 and CDR2 (germline): DFQATT, SNEGSKA (reference sequence). This CDR3 contains 14 residues. V lost 3 bases to trimming and J lost 7 bases; unmatched junction nucleotides: 10. Here the CDR3 DNA reads TGCAGTGCTAGCGGGGACAGGGTTAGGGTTGAGCAGTACTTC. Its translation is CSASGDRVRVEQYF.

This clonotype was detected many times. The chain recombines TRBV30 with TRBJ2-2; 9 bases are a match to TRBD2. CDR1 GTSNPN and CDR2 SVGIG come from the germline V gene (reference sequence). The junction had 1 base not matched to a gene; V was cut back by 0 bases and J by 2 bases. CDR3 length: 15 amino acids. The CDR3 spells CAWSVLAGNTGELFF. In nucleotides, the CDR3 is TGTGCCTGGAGTGTCCTAGCGGGAAACACCGGGGAGCTGTTTTTT.

This clonotype showed up many times. The gene calls are TRBV30 and TRBJ1-2, with D unresolved. The V end lost 0 bases, the J end lost 7 bases, and 9 bases lay between the germline ends. This CDR3 has 12 amino acids. The V gene's germline CDR1 is GTSNPN and CDR2 SVGIG (reference sequence). This CDR3 is CAWSVSQLGYTF. The CDR3 nucleotides are TGTGCCTGGAGTGTTTCCCAGCTTGGCTACACCTTC.

The sample holds many counts of this clonotype. The rearrangement joins TRBV30 to TRBJ1-1, with a tentative D call TRBD1 (6 bases). The V and J ends lost 5 bases and 6 bases respectively, with 10 bases between them. CDR3 size: 11 residues. From germline, CDR1 is GTSNPN and CDR2 SVGIG (reference sequence). CDR3 amino acids: CAWDRTAEAFF. DNA for the CDR3: TGTGCCTGGGATAGGACAGCTGAAGCTTTCTTT.